This T cell receptor beta chain was recovered during a study of T cell responses to AZD1222 COVID-19 vaccine. Across the whole study: Researchers grouped second doses given at about 4 or about 12 weeks into one pool.

Germline assignment: CDR1 SEHNR and CDR2 FQNEAQ (reference sequence). The CDR3 has 18 amino acids. V gave up 5 bases and J gave up 1 base; unmatched junction bases: 14. General study findings and limits: Rises in breadth and depth of Spike-specific TCRs came after two AZD1222 doses.

TCRdb's copy holds only in-frame clones and misses some; the assay was immunoSEQ multiplex PCR. The sample comprises tens of thousands of clones, about nine tenths of which are singletons, and 24% rests with the top ten. A remark on this clone: The antigen remains unidentified.

The gene calls are TRBV7-9 and TRBJ2-7; 10 nucleotides agree with TRBD2. The material was peripheral blood, obtained on day 0 of AZD1222 vaccination. The source is an adult in good health. CDR3 sequence reads: CASSPPSGLASTSYEQYF. The CDR3 DNA follows: TGTGCCAGCAGCCCCCCCTCGGGACTAGCGTCCACATCCTACGAGCAGTACTTC.